These 22 T cell receptor beta chains share one sample of origin, sequenced in a study of OX40 agonist ivuxolimab in advanced cancers. The repertoire was sequenced with immunoSEQ multiplex PCR; TCRdb's copy has only in-frame clones and lacks some. The sample holds about 17,000 clones, over 60% seen once. The specimen was CD4+ or CD8+ T cells sorted from blood, collected in a trial of the OX40 agonist ivuxolimab. These receptors came from an adult with an advanced solid tumor such as melanoma, head and neck, liver or kidney cancer.

This clone was recorded many times. The chain is built from TRBV7-9 and TRBJ2-7, with unresolved D. CDR1 is SEHNR, CDR2 FQNEAQ, per germline (reference sequence). The CDR3 contains 13 residues. Trimming stripped 3 bases from V and 0 bases from J, with 6 bases between. CDR3 coding DNA: TGTGCCAGCAGCTTCCCGAGCTCCTACGAGCAGTACTTC. Translation: CASSFPSSYEQYF. Together with reference TRBV7-9 and TRBJ2-7, the CDR3 gives the full variable domain: DTGVSQNPRHKITKRGQNVTFRCDPISEHNRLYWYRQTLGQGPEFLTYFQNEAQLEKSRLLSDRFSAERPKGSFSTLEIQRTEQGDSAMYLCASSFPSSYEQYFGPGTRLTVT.

V and J are TRBV7-2 and TRBJ2-2, with D unclear. The CDR3 loop spans 13 amino acids. Per the germline V gene, CDR1 is SGHTA and CDR2 is FQGNSA. Trimming removed 6 bases at V and 1 base at J, with 6 bases between. This CDR3 is CASSRRNTGELFF. As DNA, the CDR3 is TGTGCCAGCAGTCGACGGAACACCGGGGAGCTGTTTTTT.

This clone was detected a few times. The V call is TRBV6-6, the J call TRBJ1-2; the D is unclear. The germline gives CDR1 MNHNY, CDR2 SVGAGI (reference sequence). With 7 bases removed from V and 4 bases from J, the gap between germline ends came to 19 bases. This CDR3 region has 15 residues. The CDR3 sequence: CASTPGAGRGYGYTF. In DNA form, the CDR3 reads TGTGCCAGCACCCCGGGAGCCGGACGGGGCTATGGCTACACCTTC.

V is TRBV4-2 and J is TRBJ2-2; TRBD1 aligns across 8 bases. With V trimmed by 0 bases and J by 4 bases, 10 bases remained unmatched. The germline V gene encodes CDR1 LGHNA and CDR2 YNFKEQ. This CDR3 has 18 amino acids. CDR3 nucleotide sequence: TGTGCCAGCAGCCAAGACACAGGGGGAGGACGGGTCACCGGGGAGCTGTTTTTT. Its protein product is CASSQDTGGGRVTGELFF.

This clone occurred a few times. The genes are TRBV11-3 and TRBJ2-5; 7 nucleotides match TRBD1. Germline V CDR1 and CDR2: SGHNT, YENEEA. This CDR3 has 14 residues. The trim removed 5 bases at V and 1 base at J, leaving 4 bases unmatched. The CDR3 DNA follows: TGTGCCAGCAGCGCTAGGACAGGCCAAGAGACCCAGTACTTC. Its protein is CASSARTGQETQYF.

The chain has TRBV9 and TRBJ2-1; 8 positions agree with TRBD1. Germline V CDR1 and CDR2: SGDLS, YYNGEE. J was trimmed by 5 bases and V by 4 bases; bases with no gene match: 5. There are 14 residues in the CDR3. The CDR3 DNA sequence: TGTGCCAGCAGCCCCCGGACAGGGCACAATGAGCAGTTCTTC. Its protein is CASSPRTGHNEQFF.

CDR3 loop: CASSLVSSAPSYEQYF. CDR3 sequence (DNA): TGTGCCAGCAGCTTAGTCAGTAGTGCGCCCTCCTACGAGCAGTACTTC. The chain uses TRBV11-3 and TRBJ2-5; D unresolved. With the DNA end fitting TRBJ2-7 better, the J assignment may be wrong. This CDR3 comprises 16 residues. Germline V CDR1 and CDR2: SGHNT, YENEEA.

This clone has a count of ten or more. V and J are TRBV7-6 and TRBJ1-1; TRBD1 is a possible D gene (5 bases). The V and J ends lost 5 bases and 13 bases respectively, with 23 bases between them. Germline V gene data show CDR1 as SGHVS and CDR2 as FNYEAQ. This CDR3 has 14 amino acids. In nucleotides, the CDR3 is TGTGCCAGCAGCAGCGACAGTCCCAATTTGGGGGTTTTCTTT. Its protein is CASSSDSPNLGVFF.

The V and J genes are TRBV4-2 and TRBJ1-5; D gene unclear. Trimming shortened V by 1 base and J by 0 bases, and 7 bases separated the two germline ends. CDR3 length: 15 residues. The germline CDR1 and CDR2 sequences are LGHNA and YNFKEQ. The CDR3 loop reads CASSQGRNSNQPQHF. The CDR3, as DNA: TGTGCCAGCAGCCAAGGTCGAAATAGCAATCAGCCCCAGCATTTT.

J is TRBJ2-7 and V is TRBV6-5; a possible D gene is TRBD1 (8 bases). The CDR3 is 14 residues long. The ends were cut back, 2 bases at V and 5 bases at J, with 13 bases in the middle. Germline V CDR1 and CDR2: MNHEY, SVGAGI. CDR3 amino acids: CASSYTGGRDEQYF. The CDR3 DNA reads as TGTGCCAGCAGTTACACAGGGGGGAGGGACGAGCAGTACTTC.

The chain has TRBV29-1 and TRBJ1-2; 9 bases are shared with TRBD1. Trimming cost V 3 bases and J 4 bases; bases outside gene matches: 6. The CDR3 covers 14 residues. Germline CDR1 and CDR2: SQVTM and ANQGSEA. In nucleotides, the CDR3 is TGCAGCGTTGAGGCGGACAGGGGTATCTATGGCTACACCTTC. Translated, it gives CSVEADRGIYGYTF.

This rearrangement joins TRBV9 to TRBJ2-7, with 7 bases lining up with TRBD1. The trim removed 0 bases at V and 2 bases at J, leaving 2 bases unmatched. The V gene's germline CDR1 is SGDLS and CDR2 YYNGEE. CDR3 length: 14 residues. CDR3 in amino acids: CASSVGGTAYEQYF. DNA for the CDR3: TGTGCCAGCAGCGTAGGAGGGACAGCCTACGAGCAGTACTTC.

The V gene is TRBV27, the J gene TRBJ2-5; possibly TRBD1 for D (6 bases). The CDR3 sequence is 15 residues long. Germline V gene data show CDR1 as MNHEY and CDR2 as SMNVEV (reference sequence). Trimming cost V 1 base and J 2 bases, with 11 bases left between them. The CDR3 nucleotides are TGTGCCAGCAGTTTATATCAGGGGCGGCAAGAGACCCAGTACTTC. Its protein product is CASSLYQGRQETQYF.

The chain recombines TRBV6-6 with TRBJ1-1; D is uncertain. The CDR3 runs to 10 residues. Germline CDR1 and CDR2: MNHNY and SVGAGI (reference sequence). Between the trimmed V and J ends, which lost 8 bases and 2 bases, there was a span of 3 bases. The CDR3 region is CASRNTEAFF. The CDR3 DNA is TGTGCCAGCCGTAACACTGAAGCTTTCTTT.

The genes are TRBV11-2 and TRBJ2-3; the D is unclear. Trimming removed 4 bases at V and 2 bases at J, with 16 bases between. Germline values: CDR1 SGHAT, CDR2 FQNNGV. The CDR3 extends over 16 amino acids. Here the CDR3 reads CASSSVEWPITDTQYF. In nucleotides, the CDR3 is TGTGCCAGCAGCTCCGTCGAGTGGCCGATCACAGATACGCAGTATTTT.

This clone was counted only a few times. This chain connects TRBV29-1 to TRBJ2-7, with D perhaps TRBD1 (6 bases). With 6 bases removed from V and 5 bases from J, the gap between germline ends came to 17 bases. This CDR3 has 13 amino acids. Germline V gives CDR1 SQVTM, CDR2 ANQGSEA. CDR3 sequence (DNA): TGCAGCGTCGTTCCGGACAGAGGGAACGAGCAGTACTTC. It is translated as CSVVPDRGNEQYF.

The CDR3 DNA is TGTGCCAGCAGCCCACGGTTGGCGGAGACCCAGTACTTC. This gives the protein CASSPRLAETQYF. The chain combines TRBV7-9 with TRBJ2-5, with D hard to call. The V end lost 5 bases, the J end lost 5 bases, and 12 bases lay between the germline ends. Germline V CDR1 and CDR2: SEHNR, FQNEAQ (reference sequence). The CDR3 runs to 13 residues.

V and J are TRBV10-3 and TRBJ2-6; D perhaps matches TRBD2 (6 bases). Between the trimmed V and J ends, which lost 3 bases and 0 bases, there was a span of 12 bases. Per the germline V gene, CDR1 is ENHRY and CDR2 is SYGVKD. This CDR3 spans 17 amino acids. The CDR3, as DNA: TGTGCCATCAGTGAAACGGGAGAAGCCTCTGGGGCCAACGTCCTGACTTTC. It encodes CAISETGEASGANVLTF.

The V and J genes are TRBV6-6 and TRBJ2-7, with D perhaps TRBD2 (6 bases). The CDR3 consists of 15 residues. Germline lookup yields CDR1 MNHNY and CDR2 SVGAGI (reference sequence). Deletions cut 5 bases from V and 0 bases from J, with 14 bases between. CDR3 in DNA: TGTGCCAGCAGTGATCTAGCGTCCAGCTCCTACGAGCAGTACTTC. It encodes CASSDLASSSYEQYF.

This chain joins TRBV6-5 and TRBJ2-7; D tentatively fits TRBD1 or TRBD2 (5 bases each). CDR1 and CDR2 from the germline V gene are MNHEY and SVGAGI. The CDR3 consists of 15 residues. The V gene lost 3 bases and the J gene lost 0 bases, with 12 bases spanning the gap. CDR3 residues: CASSYEWGSSYEQYF. The CDR3, as DNA: TGTGCCAGCAGTTATGAGTGGGGGAGCTCCTACGAGCAGTACTTC.

The chain has TRBV4-1 and TRBJ2-7, with 9 nucleotides matching TRBD1. CDR3 length: 17 amino acids. CDR1 is MGHRA, CDR2 YSYEKL, per germline. With V trimmed by 4 bases and J by 1 base, 11 bases remained unmatched. Here the CDR3 DNA reads TGCGCCAGCAGCCCCGTCGTATCGGGACAGGGTTCCTACGAGCAGTACTTC. As protein: CASSPVVSGQGSYEQYF.

This clone was seen a handful of times. The chain recombines TRBV7-2 with TRBJ2-3, with 9 positions matching TRBD1. Germline-derived CDR1 and CDR2 are SGHTA and FQGNSA. The CDR3 contains 16 residues. The V gene end was trimmed by 2 bases and the J gene end by 4 bases; junction bases not matched to a gene: 7. CDR3 protein: CASSLKWTGVADTQYF. The CDR3 bases are TGTGCCAGCAGCTTAAAGTGGACAGGGGTGGCAGATACGCAGTATTTT.